This is a list of T cell receptor beta chains from one sample in a study of long-term antiretroviral therapy in people with HIV. Profiled with immunoSEQ multiplex PCR; TCRdb holds only in-frame clones, not every one. The top ten hold approximately 2% of the sample, which has roughly 32,000 clones, 95% to 98% seen once. Specimen: unsorted PBMCs, collected 7.6 years after starting antiretroviral therapy. These receptors were taken from a man aged 25 to 40 with HIV. CDR3s include the opening cysteine and the closing phenylalanine or tryptophan. D genes are given only for firm matches. A clone size is listed for some rows: how often the clone was seen (once, few, many), or a class if it is expanded.

CDR3nt	CDR3aa	v_gene	abundance	j_gene	d_gene
TGCAGCGTCTCAGGGAACTTATACAATGAGCAGTTCTTC	CSVSGNLYNEQFF	TRBV29-1	once	TRBJ2-1	-
TGTGCCAGCACTCCGTCGGATGGGCATAGCTATGGCTACACCTTC	CASTPSDGHSYGYTF	TRBV27	-	TRBJ1-2	-
TGTGCCAGCAGTGGCCCGGGGACAGGGTCGAAGACCCAGTACTTC	CASSGPGTGSKTQYF	TRBV11-2	-	TRBJ2-5	TRBD1
TGTGCCAGCAGCTTAGAACGGGGTAGGGCGACAGATACGCAGTATTTT	CASSLERGRATDTQYF	TRBV11-1	-	TRBJ2-3	-
TGTGCCAGCAGCTTAGAGGGACCCTACGAGCAGTACTTC	CASSLEGPYEQYF	TRBV5-6	-	TRBJ2-7	-
TGTGCCAGCAGACACAGGGGCGACCGGGGGGAGCAGTACTTC	CASRHRGDRGEQYF	TRBV6-5	-	TRBJ2-7	-
TGTGCCAGCAGCTGGGGGACAGCGCCTCGTCCAGATACGCAGTATTTT	CASSWGTAPRPDTQYF	TRBV5-6	once	TRBJ2-3	TRBD1
TGTGCCAGCAGGACCCGGGCCCCCCTTCCCCTCCACTTT	CASRTRAPLPLHF	TRBV2	-	TRBJ1-6	-
TGCGCCAGCAGCCCTGGACAGCCCGGAAAACTGTTTTTT	CASSPGQPGKLFF	TRBV5-1	-	TRBJ1-4	-
TGTGCCAGCAGCTCCTTCGCTGGAACTGAAGCTTTCTTT	CASSSFAGTEAFF	TRBV9	-	TRBJ1-1	-
TGTGCCAGCAGCTTAGTACAGGGCTTCGTCCTCGATGGCTACACCTTC	CASSLVQGFVLDGYTF	TRBV11-2	-	TRBJ1-2	-
TGTGCCAGCTCACTGGAGTCAAGGGACGAGCAGTACTTC	CASSLESRDEQYF	TRBV18	-	TRBJ2-7	-
TGTGCCATCAGACTACATCCCGTACAAGATGAGCAGTTCTTC	CAIRLHPVQDEQFF	TRBV10-3	once	TRBJ2-1	-
TGTGCCTGGAGTCCCCCAATCTTACAGAGTCCTAATGAAAAACTGTTTTTT	CAWSPPILQSPNEKLFF	TRBV30	-	TRBJ1-4	-
TGTGCCACCCATCCCGGGGGCCACTACGAGCAGTACTTC	CATHPGGHYEQYF	TRBV28	once	TRBJ2-7	-
TGTGCCAGCAATGGGTCACCGAATTCACCCCTCCACTTT	CASNGSPNSPLHF	TRBV6-6	-	TRBJ1-6	-
TGCAGTGCTCACATACGGGGAAGAGCTTTCTTT	CSAHIRGRAFF	TRBV20-1	-	TRBJ1-1	-
TGTGCCAGCAGCTTGGGGATTACAGATACGCAGTATTTT	CASSLGITDTQYF	TRBV5-4	-	TRBJ2-3	-
TGTGCCAGTAGTTTTGCGTCCGGAAACACCATATATTTT	CASSFASGNTIYF	TRBV19	-	TRBJ1-3	-
TGTGCCAGCAGCTTAACAAACTACAATGAGCAGTTCTTC	CASSLTNYNEQFF	TRBV7-6	-	TRBJ2-1	-
TGTGCCAGCAATCCAAGGACAGGGGGCACTGGGGCCAACGTCCTGACTTTC	CASNPRTGGTGANVLTF	TRBV2	-	TRBJ2-6	TRBD1
TGTGCCAGCAGTGAAGCGATCGTTAGACTGTTTTTT	CASSEAIVRLFF	TRBV6-1	few	TRBJ1-4	-
TGTGCCAGCAGCTCCGAAGCTTTCTTT	CASSSEAFF	TRBV7-6	-	TRBJ1-1	-
TGTGCCAGTAGCCTGGGCGGGTCCCATGGCTACACCTTC	CASSLGGSHGYTF	TRBV19	-	TRBJ1-2	-
TGCGCCAGCAGCTCTGGACTAGCTGTTAATGAGCAGTTCTTC	CASSSGLAVNEQFF	TRBV5-1	-	TRBJ2-1	TRBD2
TGCGCCAGCAGAAGGTCGGTGAACGAGCAGTACTTC	CASRRSVNEQYF	TRBV5-1	-	TRBJ2-7	-
TGTGCCACCAGCCCCGTAAGTTTTGGCACCGGGGAGCTGTTTTTT	CATSPVSFGTGELFF	TRBV15	-	TRBJ2-2	-
TGTGCCAGCAGCGTTTCTGCAGGGTCTGGAAACACCATATATTTT	CASSVSAGSGNTIYF	TRBV9	-	TRBJ1-3	-
TGTGCCAGTTTGACCGGGACAGGGTTAGGCGGGGAGCTGTTTTTT	CASLTGTGLGGELFF	TRBV19	once	TRBJ2-2	TRBD1
TGTGCCAGCAGCGTAGCGGGCGGGACCCCAGATACGCAGTATTTT	CASSVAGGTPDTQYF	TRBV9	-	TRBJ2-3	-
TGCAGCGTTGTTCAGGGCCTAAGGAAAGGCTACACCTTC	CSVVQGLRKGYTF	TRBV29-1	-	TRBJ1-2	-
TGTGCCAGCAGTTTTGGACAGCCCTACGAGCAGTACTTC	CASSFGQPYEQYF	TRBV27	once	TRBJ2-7	-
TGTGCCAGCTCACAGTCCACGAACACTGAAGCTTTCTTT	CASSQSTNTEAFF	TRBV18	-	TRBJ1-1	-
TGTGCCAGTAGTTCCCTCGACGGCCCCTTCTACGAGCAGTACTTC	CASSSLDGPFYEQYF	TRBV19	-	TRBJ2-7	-
TGTGCCAGCAGCTTAGCTGGACAGCCGACGGAGACCCAGTACTTC	CASSLAGQPTETQYF	TRBV7-2	-	TRBJ2-5	-
TGTGCCAGCAAGCAGGGGATCAATCAGCCCCAGCATTTT	CASKQGINQPQHF	TRBV6-5	-	TRBJ1-5	-
TGTGCCAGCAGCCCCCTTTGGGGTTACGACGAGCAGTACTTC	CASSPLWGYDEQYF	TRBV6-5	-	TRBJ2-7	-
TGTGCCAGTAGTACCCATACAGGGAATGGGGAGACCCAGTACTTC	CASSTHTGNGETQYF	TRBV19	-	TRBJ2-5	-
TGCGCCAGCAGCTGGCGGGGGAGCTCCTACAATGAGCAGTTCTTC	CASSWRGSSYNEQFF	TRBV4-1	-	TRBJ2-1	TRBD2
TGTGCCAGCAGGGGACGGGTCGTCGAGACCCAGTACTTC	CASRGRVVETQYF	TRBV6-1	-	TRBJ2-5	-
TGCAGCGTCTACGCCTTTGAAAAACTGTTTTTT	CSVYAFEKLFF	TRBV29-1	-	TRBJ1-4	-
TGTGCCAGCAGCTCTTCCGTTCGCCATGGGGCCAACGTCCTGACTTTC	CASSSSVRHGANVLTF	TRBV11-2	-	TRBJ2-6	-
TGTGCCAGCAGTGAAGCGGTAGGGTTTCATCAGCCCCAGCATTTT	CASSEAVGFHQPQHF	TRBV6-1	-	TRBJ1-5	-
TGTGCCAGCAGTCGGGGGACCGGGGAGCTGTTTTTT	CASSRGTGELFF	TRBV2	-	TRBJ2-2	-
TGTGCCAGCAGCCGCACCGAGGCCGGGACAGGGGGTCGTGGCTACACCTTC	CASSRTEAGTGGRGYTF	TRBV4-2	-	TRBJ1-2	TRBD1